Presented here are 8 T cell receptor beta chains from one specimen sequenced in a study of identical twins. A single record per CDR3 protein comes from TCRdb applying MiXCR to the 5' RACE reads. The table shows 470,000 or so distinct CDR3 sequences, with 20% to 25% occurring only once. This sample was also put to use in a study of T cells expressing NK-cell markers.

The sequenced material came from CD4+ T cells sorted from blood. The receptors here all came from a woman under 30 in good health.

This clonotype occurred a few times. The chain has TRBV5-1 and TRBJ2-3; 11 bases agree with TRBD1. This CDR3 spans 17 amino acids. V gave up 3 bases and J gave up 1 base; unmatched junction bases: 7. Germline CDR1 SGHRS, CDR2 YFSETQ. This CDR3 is CASSSKRTGGRTDTQYF. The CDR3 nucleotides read TGCGCCAGCAGCTCGAAGAGGACAGGGGGCCGCACAGATACGCAGTATTTT.

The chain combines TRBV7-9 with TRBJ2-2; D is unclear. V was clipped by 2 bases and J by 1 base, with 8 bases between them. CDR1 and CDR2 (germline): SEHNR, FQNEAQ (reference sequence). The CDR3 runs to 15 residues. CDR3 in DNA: TGTGCCAGCAGCTTACTGCTTCTGAACACCGGGGAGCTGTTTTTT. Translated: CASSLLLLNTGELFF.

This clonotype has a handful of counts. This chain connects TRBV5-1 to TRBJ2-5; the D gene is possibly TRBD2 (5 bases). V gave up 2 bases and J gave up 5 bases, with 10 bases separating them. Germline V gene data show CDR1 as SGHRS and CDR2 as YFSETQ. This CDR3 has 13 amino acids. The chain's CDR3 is CASSLSTGETQYF. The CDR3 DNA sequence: TGCGCCAGCAGCTTAAGTACGGGGGAGACCCAGTACTTC.

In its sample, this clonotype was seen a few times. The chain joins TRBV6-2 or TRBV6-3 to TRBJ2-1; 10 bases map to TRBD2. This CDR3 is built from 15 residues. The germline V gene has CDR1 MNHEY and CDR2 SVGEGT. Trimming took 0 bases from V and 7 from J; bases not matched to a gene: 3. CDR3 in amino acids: CASSYSLAGANEQFF. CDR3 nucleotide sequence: TGTGCCAGCAGTTACTCCCTAGCGGGAGCTAATGAGCAGTTCTTC.

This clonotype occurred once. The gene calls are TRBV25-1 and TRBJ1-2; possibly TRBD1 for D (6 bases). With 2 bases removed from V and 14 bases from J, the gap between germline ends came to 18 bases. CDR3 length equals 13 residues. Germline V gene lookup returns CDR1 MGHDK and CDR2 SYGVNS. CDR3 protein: CASSEGDTSQRTF. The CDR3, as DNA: TGTGCCAGCAGTGAAGGGGACACCAGTCAGAGGACCTTC.

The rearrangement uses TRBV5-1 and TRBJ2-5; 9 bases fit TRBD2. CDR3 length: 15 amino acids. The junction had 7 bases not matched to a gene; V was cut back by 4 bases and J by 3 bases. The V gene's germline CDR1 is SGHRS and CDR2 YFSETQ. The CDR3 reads CASSPLSSGEETQYF. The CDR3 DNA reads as TGCGCCAGCAGCCCCCTGTCTAGCGGGGAAGAGACCCAGTACTTC.

The CDR3: CSARAYGEQFF. DNA for the CDR3: TGCAGTGCTAGGGCCTATGGCGAGCAGTTCTTC. The chain links TRBV20-1 to TRBJ2-1, with D hard to call. In germline, CDR1 is DFQATT, CDR2 SNEGSKA (reference sequence). The CDR3 consists of 11 residues. V was cut by 3 bases and J by 10 bases, with 10 bases left in between.

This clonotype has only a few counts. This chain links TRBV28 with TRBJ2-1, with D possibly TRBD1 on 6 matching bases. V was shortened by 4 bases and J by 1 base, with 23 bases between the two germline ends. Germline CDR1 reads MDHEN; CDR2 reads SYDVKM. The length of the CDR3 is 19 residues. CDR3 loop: CASSSTRSRGFASYNEQFF. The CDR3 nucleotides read TGTGCCAGCAGTTCTACTCGGTCGAGGGGGTTTGCGTCCTACAATGAGCAGTTCTTC.